The text below deals with one TCR beta chain. Its antigen is unknown. The junction shows a germline mismatch at one end, possibly a read error. The source of the sample is a study of OX40 agonist ivuxolimab in advanced cancers. As for the study more broadly: Ivuxolimab, which targeted the costimulatory receptor OX40 (CD134), was an agonistic, fully human IgG2 monoclonal antibody. Intravenous ivuxolimab was administered to patients every 2 weeks at six dose levels: 0.01, 0.1, 0.3, 1.5, 3 and 10 mg/kg. Of the approximately 50 dose-escalation patients, hepatocellular carcinoma was present in roughly 19, melanoma in around 15, renal cell carcinoma in 9 and head and neck cancer in 9. A male proportion of roughly 80% and a mean age of roughly 55 years, ranging from about 20 to 79, were recorded for the dose-escalation cohort. Patients were allowed to have had prior anti-PD-1, anti-PD-L1 or anti-CTLA-4 therapy, and approximately 40% of the dose-escalation patients had been treated with checkpoint inhibitors. Partial responses were achieved by three dose-escalation patients, of whom one had hepatocellular carcinoma and two had cutaneous melanoma. Peripheral TCRbeta sequencing aimed to test whether ivuxolimab altered TCR sequence diversity and caused clonal T-cell expansion. The paper reports the monotherapy dose-escalation portion (N of about 51 patients) of the phase I ivuxolimab trial.

The trial excluded patients who had a history of autoimmune disease or who were on systemic immunosuppression. Peripheral blood for TCR sequencing was drawn from every dose cohort at baseline, at cycle 4 day 1 and at cycle 7 day 1. The samples were drawn from a first-in-human, open-label, multicenter phase I dose-escalation trial of ivuxolimab. Adults with locally advanced or metastatic melanoma, renal cell carcinoma, hepatocellular carcinoma or head and neck squamous cell carcinoma were enrolled in the trial. CD4+ and CD8+ T cells were sorted separately from peripheral blood before TCR sequencing. Broader findings and caveats from the paper: Antigen specificity was not determined for the clonally expanded peripheral T cells. After ivuxolimab, expanded clones were on average more numerous among CD8+ T cells than among CD4+ T cells. Low levels of normalized T-cell clonal expansion were also seen in some nonresponding patients. In the 0.1-3.0 mg/kg groups, partial responders had among the lowest normalized peripheral clonal expansion, particularly in CD8+ T cells. At doses of 0.1 to 3.0 mg/kg, clonal expansion of both CD4+ and CD8+ blood T cells was observed from baseline to week 6.

To sequence the TCRbeta CDR3 region, genomic DNA was isolated from the sorted cells. TCRbeta CDR3 regions were sequenced using the immunoSEQ Assay. TCRdb obtained this table from immuneACCESS and retained in-frame rearrangements with V and J assigned. These tables miss some clones; where compared with another copy, unresolved V genes account for less than half of the shortfall, and the remainder is unexplained. Within this sample are more than 45,000 clones, with around 80% of them counted one time only. Of the sample, roughly 1.2% falls within the top ten clones. The germline V gene sets CDR1 to SNHLY and CDR2 to FYNNEI. Taken from cysteine to phenylalanine, the CDR3 has 13 residues. Only CDR3 DNA is held: 39 bases, read in frame from base 1.

The source is an adult with an advanced solid tumor such as melanoma, head and neck, liver or kidney cancer. This sequence uses TRBV2 and TRBJ1-2; a tentative D match to TRBD1 spans 6 bases. The sample here was CD4+ or CD8+ T cells sorted from blood, taken in a trial of the OX40 agonist ivuxolimab. Here the CDR3 is given as CVSKAGEFYGYTF. The DNA sequence is given as TGTGTCAGCAAGGCAGGGGAGTTCTATGGCTACACCTTC.